This TCR beta chain was identified in a study of human T cells and chemical hapten exposure. Unfractionated whole blood yielded the extracted total RNA. Methods used by the authors: A per-sample median of approximately 87,000 TCRs was observed, with counts ranging from roughly 23,224 to 700,000. TCRdb reanalysed the 5' RACE reads using MiXCR and keeps one entry per CDR3 protein. TCRdb, not the original authors, processed these V and J calls. Seen here are roughly 82,000 distinct CDR3 sequences, around a sixth observed once, and the top ten hold under 7.5%. Findings of the study overall: DPC sensitization did not alter TCRs above 1 in 1000 frequency.

As regards this clonotype: What it binds is not known.

This clonotype originated in a female donor in good health.

The CDR3 region is CASSLGQGGYEQYF. The CDR3 DNA follows: TGTGCCAGCAGCTTGGGACAGGGTGGATACGAGCAGTACTTC. The chain carries TRBV5-4 and TRBJ2-7, with 7 bases matching TRBD1. The junction had 4 bases not matched to a gene; V was cut back by 0 bases and J by 4 bases. CDR3 size: 14 residues. In germline, CDR1 is SGHNT, CDR2 YYREEE (reference sequence). Filled out from reference TRBV5-4 and TRBJ2-7, the complete variable domain reads ETGVTQSPTHLIKTRGQQVTLRCSSQSGHNTVSWYQQALGQGPQFIFQYYREEENGRGNFPPRFSGLQFPNYSSELNVNALELDDSALYLCASSLGQGGYEQYFGPGTRLTVT.